This T cell receptor (beta chain) came from a study of regulatory T cells in long-lasting Graves disease. Whole-study results and caveats: Persistent patients shared more public clonotypes (roughly 2,500) than new patients (approximately 900). Sample size was small, which may have lowered accuracy. Gene preferences differed: TRBV28, TRBJ1-2, TRBJ2-5 in persistent cases.

This clonotype was observed at least ten times. Its antigen remains unknown. Time point defined: newly diagnosed GD, antithyroid drugs for less than 3 months. PBMC RNA served as the TCR library source. Patient provenance is recorded as an endocrinology department in Xi'an, China. The authors built TCR beta libraries using iRepertoire HTBI primers and Arm-PCR of CDR3 regions. Each CDR3 protein gets one entry after TCRdb re-called the multiplex PCR reads with MiXCR. Here the sample spans some 250,000 distinct CDR3 sequences, 15% to 20% being singletons. The CDR3 has 17 amino acids. With 4 bases clipped from V and 1 base from J, the junction kept 5 bases outside the gene matches.

The TCR originated in a female donor with Graves disease. The source was peripheral blood mononuclear cells (PBMCs), collected at new diagnosis, from a patient treated with antithyroid drugs. The genes are TRBV12-3 or TRBV12-4 and TRBJ2-2; 11 positions match TRBD2. This CDR3 reads CASSSPGLAENTGELFF. The CDR3 coding sequence is TGTGCCAGCAGTTCACCGGGACTAGCGGAGAACACCGGGGAGCTGTTTTTT.